This T cell receptor (beta chain) was captured by sequencing in a study of shared clonotypes between healthy human individuals. Overall study findings and caveats: Generally, estimated richness proved larger in naive subsets than it did in memory subsets.

The V segment lost 6 bases and the J segment 2 bases; nucleotides outside the gene matches: 17. The V gene's germline CDR1 is MNHEY and CDR2 SMNVEV (reference sequence). This CDR3 region has 19 residues. Remarks on this clone: Its antigen is still unknown.

Sequenced by immunoSEQ multiplex PCR; TCRdb stores in-frame clones only, minus some. The data contain about 1.5 million clones, 98% of them singletons. Specimen: naive CD4+ T cells sorted from blood. The subset is: CD45RA+ positively selected. The chain joins TRBV27 to TRBJ2-5, with 11 nucleotides matching TRBD2. This clonotype was sampled from a young man in good health. Here the CDR3 reads CASRPFGVAGGPLQETQYF. The DNA for the CDR3 is TGTGCCAGCAGACCTTTCGGGGTAGCGGGAGGGCCCCTACAAGAGACCCAGTACTTC.